This T cell receptor (beta chain) was identified during a study of cytomegalovirus exposure and HLA in healthy donors. Findings and caveats of the study: V segments that were indistinguishable, TRBV6-2 and TRBV6-3 among them, were omitted from analysis.

Per the germline V gene, CDR1 is GTSNPN and CDR2 is SVGIG (reference sequence). Unmatched junction bases numbered 6, after V lost 0 bases and J lost 2 bases. This CDR3 is 18 amino acids long. A remark on this clone: Its target is not known.

The primer mix had 60 Vbeta and 13 Jbeta primers. Measured with immunoSEQ multiplex PCR; TCRdb has only the in-frame clones, and not every one. Of 200,000 to 250,000 clones in the sample, 75% to 90% were seen once. Everyone who donated was a healthy bone marrow donor. This clonotype was obtained from a boy between 2 and 10 years old in good health and CMV-seronegative. The sequenced sample was PBMCs. This chain joins TRBV30 and TRBJ2-1; TRBD2 matches at 14 bases. This CDR3 reads CAWSVGRTSGRTYNEQFF. CDR3 in DNA: TGTGCCTGGAGTGTAGGTCGGACTAGCGGGAGGACCTACAATGAGCAGTTCTTC. Complete variable domain (other parts from reference TRBV30 and TRBJ2-1): SQTIHQWPATLVQPVGSPLSLECTVEGTSNPNLYWYRQAAGRGLQLLFYSVGIGQISSEVPQNLSASRPQDRQFILSSKKLLLSDSGFYLCAWSVGRTSGRTYNEQFFGPGTRLTVL.